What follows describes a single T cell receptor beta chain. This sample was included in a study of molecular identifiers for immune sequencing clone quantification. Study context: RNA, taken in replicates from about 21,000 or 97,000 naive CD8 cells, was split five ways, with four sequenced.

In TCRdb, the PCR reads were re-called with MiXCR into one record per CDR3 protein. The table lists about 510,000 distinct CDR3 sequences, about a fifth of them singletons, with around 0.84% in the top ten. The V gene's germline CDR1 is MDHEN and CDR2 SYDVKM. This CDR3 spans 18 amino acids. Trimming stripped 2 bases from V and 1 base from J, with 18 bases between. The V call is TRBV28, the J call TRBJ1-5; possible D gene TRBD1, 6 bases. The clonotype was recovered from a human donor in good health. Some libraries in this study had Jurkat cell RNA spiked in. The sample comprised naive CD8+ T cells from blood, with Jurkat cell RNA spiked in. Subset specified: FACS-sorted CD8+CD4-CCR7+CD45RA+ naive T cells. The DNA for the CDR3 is TGTGCCAGCAGTTTAACCCCCTGGGGGGGGCCCAGCAATCAGCCCCAGCATTTT. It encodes CASSLTPWGGPSNQPQHF.